Reported below is one T cell receptor beta chain. The record originates from a study of T cell responses to AZD1222 COVID-19 vaccine. CDR3 size: 13 residues. Germline lookup yields CDR1 SQVTM and CDR2 ANQGSEA. With V trimmed by 4 bases and J by 6 bases, 7 bases remained unmatched. Profiled with immunoSEQ multiplex PCR; TCRdb holds only in-frame clones, not every one. Here the sample spans 94,000 or so clones, 70% to 90% being singletons. This clonotype originated in an adult in good health. This chain uses TRBV29-1 with TRBJ1-2; TRBD1 matches 8 bases. This material consisted of peripheral blood, taken on day 0 of AZD1222 vaccination. The CDR3 loop reads CSVVKDRDHGYTF. CDR3 in DNA: TGCAGCGTTGTCAAGGACAGGGACCATGGCTACACCTTC.